This is a list of T cell receptor beta chains from one sample in a study of T cell responses to AZD1222 COVID-19 vaccine. Sequenced by immunoSEQ multiplex PCR; TCRdb stores in-frame clones only, minus some. This repertoire shows fewer than 200,000 clones, about 90% found once; its top ten account for 5% to 7%. The material was peripheral blood, obtained on day 0 of AZD1222 vaccination. The receptors stem from an adult in good health. Both conserved end residues are part of each CDR3. D genes are given only for firm matches. The size of a clone is reported for some rows only, either as once, few or many, or as a class for expanded clones.

TRBJ1-2 | NA | TRBV3-1/TRBV3-2 | NA | CASSLEQTGYTF | TGTGCCAGCAGTCTCGAACAGACTGGCTACACCTTC
TRBJ1-2 | NA | TRBV7-2 | TRBD1 | CASSLTGQGYNYGYTF | TGTGCCAGCAGCTTAACGGGACAGGGCTATAACTATGGCTACACCTTC
TRBJ2-1 | NA | TRBV4-2 | TRBD2 | CASSPRRETSYNEQFF | TGTGCCAGCAGCCCTCGGCGGGAGACTTCCTACAATGAGCAGTTCTTC
TRBJ1-1 | NA | TRBV6-6 | NA | CASLLGRGQGYTEAFF | TGTGCCAGCCTTTTAGGCCGGGGGCAGGGGTACACTGAAGCTTTCTTT
TRBJ1-2 | NA | TRBV3-1/TRBV3-2 | NA | CASSQDRGYTF | TGTGCCAGCAGCCAAGATCGGGGCTACACCTTC
TRBJ1-2 | NA | TRBV6-6 | NA | CASRGPEQGYTF | TGTGCCAGCAGGGGACCTGAGCAAGGCTACACCTTC
TRBJ1-6 | NA | TRBV2 | NA | CASTPPRVQANSPLHF | TGTGCCAGCACCCCCCCTCGGGTCCAGGCCAATTCACCCCTCCACTTT
TRBJ2-7 | NA | TRBV15 | NA | CATSSGSQGLYEQYF | TGTGCCACCAGCAGTGGGTCACAGGGTCTCTACGAGCAGTACTTC
TRBJ1-6 | NA | TRBV10-3 | TRBD1 | CAISSTGANYNSPLHF | TGTGCCATCAGTTCGACAGGGGCAAACTATAATTCACCCCTCCACTTT
TRBJ1-4 | NA | TRBV5-6 | NA | CASSSRPGLNEKLFF | TGTGCCAGCAGCTCCCGACCTGGACTTAATGAAAAACTGTTTTTT
TRBJ1-5 | once | TRBV11-2 | NA | CASSLNSQGRQPQHF | TGTGCCAGCAGCTTAAATTCACAGGGAAGGCAGCCCCAGCATTTT
TRBJ2-7 | NA | TRBV30 | NA | CAWSESYEQYF | TGTGCCTGGAGTGAGTCCTACGAGCAGTACTTC
TRBJ1-4 | NA | TRBV18 | NA | CASSPIATNEKLFF | TGTGCCAGCTCACCGATAGCGACTAATGAAAAACTGTTTTTT
TRBJ1-5 | once | TRBV5-1 | TRBD1 | CASSPGTGNQPQHF | TGCGCCAGCAGCCCGGGGACAGGGAATCAGCCCCAGCATTTT
TRBJ1-5 | NA | TRBV28 | TRBD1 | CASSRRQGGNQPQHF | TGTGCCAGCAGTCGAAGACAGGGCGGCAATCAGCCCCAGCATTTT
TRBJ1-2 | NA | TRBV6-1 | NA | CASSEGAGLNGYTF | TGTGCCAGCAGTGAAGGGGCAGGGTTAAATGGCTACACCTTC
TRBJ2-5 | NA | TRBV15 | TRBD2 | CATSRGSGGSQETQYF | TGTGCCACCAGCAGAGGTAGCGGGGGGTCCCAAGAGACCCAGTACTTC
TRBJ1-4 | NA | TRBV28 | NA | CASTEREKLFF | TGTGCCAGCACCGAAAGGGAAAAACTGTTTTTT
TRBJ1-5 | NA | TRBV6-1 | NA | CASSDWTRNQPQHF | TGTGCCAGCAGTGATTGGACGCGTAATCAGCCCCAGCATTTT
TRBJ1-1 | NA | TRBV13 | NA | CASSLSRGGDTEAFF | TGTGCCAGCAGCTTATCTCGGGGAGGGGACACTGAAGCTTTCTTT
TRBJ1-2 | NA | TRBV25-1 | NA | CASSEGTDYGYTF | TGTGCCAGCAGTGAAGGGACGGACTATGGCTACACCTTC
TRBJ1-2 | NA | TRBV28 | TRBD1 | CASRQGADYGYTF | TGTGCCAGCAGACAGGGGGCGGACTATGGCTACACCTTC
TRBJ2-2 | NA | TRBV27 | TRBD1 | CASKVGTGNTGELFF | TGTGCCAGCAAGGTCGGGACAGGGAACACCGGGGAGCTGTTTTTT
TRBJ1-2 | NA | TRBV3-1/TRBV3-2 | NA | CASSQVVGANYGYTF | TGTGCCAGCAGCCAAGTGGTAGGGGCTAACTATGGCTACACCTTC
TRBJ1-6 | NA | TRBV30 | TRBD1 | CAWSSWDRGRNSPLHF | TGTGCCTGGAGCTCATGGGACAGGGGCAGGAATTCACCCCTCCACTTT
TRBJ1-4 | NA | TRBV28 | NA | CASSEGPDEKLFF | TGTGCCAGCAGTGAGGGACCAGATGAAAAACTGTTTTTT
TRBJ1-5 | NA | TRBV2 | TRBD1 | CASSATGGRYQPQHF | TGTGCCAGCAGCGCGACAGGGGGCAGATATCAGCCCCAGCATTTT
TRBJ2-5 | NA | TRBV28 | TRBD2 | CASRTGTSGGETQYF | TGTGCCAGCAGAACCGGGACTAGCGGGGGGGAGACCCAGTACTTC
TRBJ1-2 | once | TRBV12-3/TRBV12-4 | NA | CASSLGMGARGTF | TGTGCCAGCAGTTTGGGGATGGGGGCCCGGGGCACCTTC
TRBJ1-4 | NA | TRBV5-5 | NA | CASSWWGREKLFF | TGTGCCAGCAGCTGGTGGGGCCGGGAAAAACTGTTTTTT
TRBJ1-5 | NA | TRBV7-2 | NA | CASSRDRGNSNQPQHF | TGTGCCAGCAGCCGCGACAGAGGTAATAGCAATCAGCCCCAGCATTTT
TRBJ1-6 | few | TRBV30 | NA | CAWMGNYNSPLHF | TGTGCCTGGATGGGCAACTATAATTCACCCCTCCACTTT